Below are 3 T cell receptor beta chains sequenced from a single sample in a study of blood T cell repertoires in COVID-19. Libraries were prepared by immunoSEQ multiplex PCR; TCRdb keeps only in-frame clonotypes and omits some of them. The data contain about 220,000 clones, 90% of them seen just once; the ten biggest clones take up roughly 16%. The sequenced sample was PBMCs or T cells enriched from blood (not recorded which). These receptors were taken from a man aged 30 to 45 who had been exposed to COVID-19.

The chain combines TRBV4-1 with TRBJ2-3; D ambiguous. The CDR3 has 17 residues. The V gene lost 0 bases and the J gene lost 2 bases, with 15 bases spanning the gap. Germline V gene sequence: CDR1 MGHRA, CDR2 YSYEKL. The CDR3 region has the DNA TGCGCCAGCAGCCAAGATGCAGTAGGCGGCCCCACAGATACGCAGTATTTT. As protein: CASSQDAVGGPTDTQYF.

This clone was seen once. The CDR3 loop reads CASSGPSGGSTDTQYF. DNA for the CDR3: TGTGCCAGCAGCGGACCTAGCGGGGGGAGCACAGATACGCAGTATTTT. V gene TRBV9 combines with J gene TRBJ2-3, with TRBD2 matching 11 bases. CDR3 length: 16 residues. Germline V gene sequence: CDR1 SGDLS, CDR2 YYNGEE. V was pared by 3 bases and J by 0 bases, with 3 bases of the junction left unmatched.

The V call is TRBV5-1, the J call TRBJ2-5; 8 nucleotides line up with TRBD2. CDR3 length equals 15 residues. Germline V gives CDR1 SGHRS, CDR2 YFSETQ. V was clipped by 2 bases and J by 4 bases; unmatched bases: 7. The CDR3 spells CASSLAGALGETQYF. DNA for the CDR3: TGCGCCAGCAGCTTAGCGGGGGCGCTTGGAGAGACCCAGTACTTC. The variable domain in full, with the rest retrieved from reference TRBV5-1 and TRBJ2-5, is KAGVTQTPRYLIKTRGQQVTLSCSPISGHRSVSWYQQTPGQGLQFLFEYFSETQRNKGNFPGRFSGRQFSNSRSEMNVSTLELGDSALYLCASSLAGALGETQYFGPGTRLLVL.